Below are 27 T cell receptor beta chains sequenced from a single sample in a study of early T cells in non-severe SARS-CoV-2 infection. TCRdb recomputed calls from the 5' RACE reads with MiXCR, one row per CDR3 protein. In the table there are about 87,000 distinct CDR3 sequences, approximately 15% of which are singletons. Sequenced: whole blood. These receptor sequences come from an adult who was a healthcare worker with PCR-confirmed SARS-CoV-2 infection or an uninfected control (not recorded which).

This clonotype was recorded a few times. This rearrangement joins TRBV10-3 to TRBJ2-7; the match to TRBD1 covers 8 bases. CDR1 and CDR2 (germline): ENHRY, SYGVKD. V lost 3 bases to trimming and J lost 6 bases; unmatched junction nucleotides: 4. CDR3 length: 13 amino acids. CDR3 sequence: CAISDGQGSEQYF. The DNA of the CDR3 is TGTGCCATCAGTGATGGACAGGGTAGCGAGCAGTACTTC.

This clonotype was detected a few times. This rearrangement joins TRBV12-3 or TRBV12-4 to TRBJ1-3; no clear D gene. V was shortened by 1 base and J by 6 bases, with 7 bases between the two germline ends. This CDR3 is built from 13 residues. The CDR3 nucleotides read TGTGCCAGCAGTTTAGTTGGGGAAAACACCATATATTTT. This gives the protein CASSLVGENTIYF.

The chain is built from TRBV10-2 and TRBJ2-3, with 11 positions matching TRBD2. Looked up from germline, CDR1 is WSHSY and CDR2 is SAAADI. Trimming cost V 4 bases and J 3 bases; bases outside gene matches: 3. This CDR3 comprises 15 residues. The CDR3 region has the DNA TGCGCCAGCAGTGCAATAGCGGGGGGGACAGATACGCAGTATTTT. It specifies CASSAIAGGTDTQYF.

This CDR3 reads CASSLGQGADSPLHF. DNA of the CDR3: TGTGCCAGCAGTTTGGGACAGGGGGCTGATTCACCCCTCCACTTT. The chain has TRBV12-3 or TRBV12-4 and TRBJ1-6; the match to TRBD1 covers 12 bases. V shed 3 bases and J 8 bases; nucleotides not matched to a gene: 2. The length of the CDR3 is 15 residues.

With regard to this clonotype: Because it lacks the conserved phenylalanine or tryptophan at the end, this CDR3 is likely a read error. The chain couples TRBV25-1 to TRBJ1-1; tentatively, D is TRBD1 (5 bases). The CDR3 totals 15 residues. V was pared by 3 bases and J by 0 bases, with 11 bases between. Germline CDR1 and CDR2: MGHDK and SYGVNS. DNA of the CDR3: TGTGCCAGCAGTGAGGGAACAGGCGTGAACACTGAAGCTTTCTCT. Protein: CASSEGTGVNTEAFS.

This clonotype was found a few times. The chain couples TRBV23-1 to TRBJ2-2; D is unresolved. TRBV23-1 is given ORF status, its function remaining uncertain. The V gene lost 4 bases and the J gene lost 3 bases, with 9 bases spanning the gap. The CDR3 spans 14 residues. The CDR3 DNA reads TGCGCCAGCAGTCGAGGTTCTGACACCGGGGAGCTGTTTTTT. Translated: CASSRGSDTGELFF.

This clonotype was observed a few times. The chain is built from TRBV28 and TRBJ1-1; TRBD1 aligns across 9 bases. V lost 3 bases to trimming and J lost 1 base; unmatched junction nucleotides: 6. Germline lookup yields CDR1 MDHEN and CDR2 SYDVKM. This CDR3 contains 16 residues. The CDR3 sequence: CASSLSTGGRNTEAFF. CDR3 DNA sequence: TGTGCCAGCAGTTTGTCCACAGGGGGCCGGAACACTGAAGCTTTCTTT.

This clonotype was recorded a few times. The chain joins TRBV5-1 to TRBJ2-5; tentatively, D is TRBD2 (5 bases). This CDR3 is built from 14 residues. V gave up 4 bases and J gave up 5 bases, with 15 bases separating them. The germline V gene has CDR1 SGHRS and CDR2 YFSETQ. The CDR3 bases are TGCGCCAGCAGCGGCGTAGGAGGTCGGGAGACCCAGTACTTC. This encodes CASSGVGGRETQYF.

This clonotype was seen repeatedly, ten times or more. The V call is TRBV7-2, the J call TRBJ2-7; the match to TRBD2 covers 9 bases. This CDR3 has 15 residues. J gave up 2 bases and V 1 base, and 3 bases lay outside the gene matches. Germline loops: CDR1 SGHTA, CDR2 FQGNSA. This CDR3 reads CASSLDASGAYEQYF. The CDR3 DNA reads as TGTGCCAGCAGCTTAGACGCTAGCGGGGCCTACGAGCAGTACTTC.

This clonotype was detected a few times. The chain is built from TRBV18 and TRBJ2-3; D uncertain. Germline assignment: CDR1 KGHSH and CDR2 LQKENI. The CDR3 is 14 amino acids. Trimming took 3 bases from V and 0 from J, leaving 7 bases between them. Here the CDR3 reads CASSPFGSTDTQYF. The DNA for the CDR3 is TGTGCCAGCTCACCTTTCGGTAGCACAGATACGCAGTATTTT.

The rearrangement uses TRBV5-4 and TRBJ2-3, with TRBD2 matching over 7 bases. V shed 1 base, J shed 2 bases, and the junction held 7 bases outside the gene matches. The CDR3 sequence is 16 residues long. Germline CDR1 reads SGHNT; CDR2 reads YYREEE (reference sequence). Written as DNA, the CDR3 is TGTGCCAGCAGCTTGAGGGCGGGGGTTGCCACAGATACGCAGTATTTT. Its protein product is CASSLRAGVATDTQYF.

This clonotype showed up just once. J is TRBJ1-4 and V is TRBV29-1; 7 bases are shared with TRBD1. Germline CDR1 SQVTM, CDR2 ANQGSEA. The CDR3 length is 13 residues. J was trimmed by 10 bases and V by 3 bases; bases with no gene match: 8. CDR3: CSVEWQGGGKLFF. CDR3 nucleotides: TGCAGCGTTGAGTGGCAGGGGGGCGGAAAACTGTTTTTT.

This clonotype was seen a few times. The CDR3 loop reads CASSQDRPSGNEQFF. The CDR3 coding sequence is TGTGCCAGCAGCCAAGATAGGCCTAGCGGAAATGAGCAGTTCTTC. V is TRBV3-1 and J is TRBJ2-1, with 7 bases matching TRBD2. V was pared by 0 bases and J by 7 bases, with 6 bases of the junction left unmatched. This CDR3 has 15 amino acids. Germline V gene sequence: CDR1 LGHDT, CDR2 YNNKEL (reference sequence).

As to this clonotype: A much larger clonotype is one base distant, so this may be a read error. This CDR3 is missing its conserved last phenylalanine or tryptophan, likely due to a read error. The chain employs TRBV30 and TRBJ2-3, with D perhaps TRBD2 (6 bases). The CDR3 is made up of 15 amino acids. Trimming took 0 bases from V and 0 from J, leaving 10 bases between them. CDR1 and CDR2 from the germline V gene are GTSNPN and SVGIG (reference sequence). The CDR3 is CAWSVRRGSTDTQYI. CDR3 in DNA: TGTGCCTGGAGTGTACGACGGGGGAGCACAGATACGCAGTATATT.

The count of this clonotype is one. Mismatch with germline at one junction end may stem from a read error. This chain connects TRBV5-1 to TRBJ2-3; 8 positions match TRBD1. Germline CDR1 reads SGHRS; CDR2 reads YFSETQ. There are 16 residues in the CDR3. The CDR3, as DNA: TGCGCCGGCAGCTTGGCCGGTACAGGGGGGTTAGATACGCAGTATTTT. As protein: CAGSLAGTGGLDTQYF.

This clonotype appeared a few times. The chain employs TRBV7-2 and TRBJ2-5, with D perhaps TRBD2 (5 bases). Germline V gene lookup returns CDR1 SGHTA and CDR2 FQGNSA. CDR3 length: 15 residues. V lost 8 bases and J lost 5, with 21 bases in between. The CDR3 region is CASEPLGWEKETQYF. Here the CDR3 DNA reads TGTGCCAGCGAACCTTTAGGGTGGGAGAAGGAGACCCAGTACTTC.

The sample holds a few counts of this clonotype. This chain connects TRBV6-5 to TRBJ2-7; D is ambiguous. Trimming took 4 bases from V and 3 from J, leaving 10 bases between them. Germline values: CDR1 MNHEY, CDR2 SVGAGI. The CDR3 totals 13 residues. The CDR3 DNA is TGTGCCAGCAGTTCCCCAGGTTACTACGAGCAGTACTTC. Protein sequence: CASSSPGYYEQYF.

This clonotype was seen at least ten times. This chain connects TRBV19 to TRBJ2-2, with 8 positions matching TRBD2. The junction had 5 bases not matched to a gene; V was cut back by 3 bases and J by 5 bases. Germline loops: CDR1 LNHDA, CDR2 SQIVND (reference sequence). The CDR3 totals 15 residues. CDR3 bases: TGTGCCAGTAGTATTGGGACTAGAAATACCGGGGAGCTGTTTTTT. It encodes CASSIGTRNTGELFF.

V is TRBV11-3 and J is TRBJ2-7; a weak D match, TRBD1 (6 bases). The CDR3 spans 16 residues. Germline V CDR1 and CDR2: SGHNT, YENEEA. Trimming took off 6 bases at V and 3 bases at J, with 21 bases between the two ends. As DNA, the CDR3 is TGTGCCAGCAGTCATACCCAGGGACATACTATCTACGAGCAGTACTTC. This codes for CASSHTQGHTIYEQYF.

This clonotype showed up just a few times. V and J are TRBV29-1 and TRBJ2-2; 7 nucleotides line up with TRBD1. Germline V gives CDR1 SQVTM, CDR2 ANQGSEA. The V and J ends lost 6 bases and 1 base, in that order; junction bases with no gene match: 2. The length of the CDR3 is 13 residues. The DNA for the CDR3 is TGCAGCGTGACAGGGAGGAACACCGGGGAGCTGTTTTTT. It translates to CSVTGRNTGELFF.

J is TRBJ2-4 and V is TRBV29-1; no definite D call. V was cut by 7 bases and J by 0 bases, with 4 bases left in between. CDR1 is SQVTM and CDR2 is ANQGSEA in the germline V gene. The CDR3 contains 11 residues. The CDR3 bases are TGCAGCGCCACAGCCAAAAACATTCAGTACTTC. Translating gives CSATAKNIQYF. Full variable domain (remainder filled in from reference TRBV29-1 and TRBJ2-4): SAVISQKPSRDICQRGTSLTIQCQVDSQVTMMFWYRQQPGQSLTLIATANQGSEATYESGFVIDKFPISRPNLTFSTLTVSNMSPEDSSIYLCSATAKNIQYFGAGTRLSVL.

This clonotype has just one count. Sequence at one end of the junction differs from germline and may be a read error. This rearrangement joins TRBV10-3 to TRBJ2-3, with 9 bases lining up with TRBD1. Looked up from germline, CDR1 is ENHRY and CDR2 is SYGVKD. The CDR3 runs 16 residues. For the CDR3, the DNA is TGTACCATCAGTGAGTCGGGACAGGGAAGGGCAGATACGCAGTATTTT. This translates into CTISESGQGRADTQYF.

This clonotype was seen a handful of times. The V gene is TRBV11-3, the J gene TRBJ2-2; 12 bases align to TRBD2. CDR1 and CDR2 (germline): SGHNT, YENEEA. This CDR3 contains 16 residues. Trimming at V came to 8 bases and at J to 0 bases, leaving 4 bases not matched to a gene. CDR3 loop: CASGLAGQANTGELFF. As DNA, the CDR3 is TGTGCCAGCGGACTAGCGGGACAGGCGAACACCGGGGAGCTGTTTTTT.

The V and J genes are TRBV18 and TRBJ2-7; 9 positions match TRBD2. J lost 5 bases, V lost 3 bases, and 5 bases had no gene match. CDR3 size: 14 residues. Germline CDR1 is KGHSH and CDR2 is LQKENI. Here the CDR3 reads CASSPAGTSNEQYF. CDR3 sequence (DNA): TGTGCCAGCTCACCGGCCGGGACTAGCAACGAGCAGTACTTC.

This clonotype has more than one count but fewer than ten. The chain recombines TRBV29-1 with TRBJ2-3, with D perhaps matching TRBD1 (6 bases). CDR1 and CDR2 from the germline V gene are SQVTM and ANQGSEA. The CDR3 length is 14 residues. Trimming left V 2 bases short and J 6 bases short, with 15 bases between. CDR3 nucleotides: TGCAGCGTTGAAACAGGGCGTCTTGCGGATACGCAGTATTTT. Translation gives CSVETGRLADTQYF.

This rearrangement joins TRBV7-9 to TRBJ1-1; D unresolved. With 5 bases removed from V and 4 bases from J, the gap between germline ends came to 20 bases. Per germline, CDR1 SEHNR and CDR2 FQNEAQ (reference sequence). The CDR3 contains 16 residues. This CDR3 is CASSPPNVASGTEAFF. CDR3 sequence (DNA): TGTGCCAGCAGCCCCCCGAACGTTGCCAGTGGCACTGAAGCTTTCTTT. The whole variable domain, filled in from reference TRBV7-9 and TRBJ1-1, reads DTGVSQNPRHKITKRGQNVTFRCDPISEHNRLYWYRQTLGQGPEFLTYFQNEAQLEKSRLLSDRFSAERPKGSFSTLEIQRTEQGDSAMYLCASSPPNVASGTEAFFGQGTRLTVV.

V is TRBV12-3 or TRBV12-4 and J is TRBJ2-2; weak D call: TRBD1 (6 bases). The CDR3 sequence is 16 residues long. The V gene lost 6 bases and the J gene lost 5 bases, with 19 bases spanning the gap. The CDR3 region is CASSNQGILGTGELFF. The DNA of the CDR3 is TGTGCCAGCAGCAACCAGGGGATACTAGGTACCGGGGAGCTGTTTTTT.